These T cell receptor beta chains were read from a single sample in a study of immune heterogeneity within non-small cell lung tumors. TCRdb itself ran the multiplex PCR reads through MiXCR, one entry per CDR3 protein. The table has about 4,900 distinct CDR3 sequences, around 23% seen once. Specimen: lung tumor tissue. The receptors derive from a man aged 60 to 75 with non-small cell lung cancer. CDR3s include the opening cysteine and the closing phenylalanine or tryptophan. D genes are given only for firm matches. The size entry is marked missing in some rows and otherwise reads once, few, many or a size class.

D: -
J: TRBJ2-2
size: few
V: TRBV6-2/TRBV6-3
DNA: TGTGCCAGCAGTTTGTTATGGACTGTCACCGGGGAGCTGTTTTTT
CDR3: CASSLLWTVTGELFF

D: TRBD2
J: TRBJ2-7
size: -
V: TRBV5-1
DNA: TGCGCCAGCAGCCCGCGGGACTATCTTTACGAGCAGTACTTC
CDR3: CASSPRDYLYEQYF

D: -
J: TRBJ1-1
size: medium-sized
V: TRBV6-2/TRBV6-3
DNA: TGTGCCAGCAGTTATGCAGGGTCGAACACTGAAGCTTTCTTT
CDR3: CASSYAGSNTEAFF

D: -
J: TRBJ1-5
size: medium-sized
V: TRBV28
DNA: TGTGCCAGCAGTTTATGGGGGCCCAATCAGCCCCAGCATTTT
CDR3: CASSLWGPNQPQHF

D: TRBD1
J: TRBJ2-1
size: -
V: TRBV29-1
DNA: TGCAGCGCGGCCTTAGGGACAGGGCAGTACAATGAGCAGTTCTTC
CDR3: CSAALGTGQYNEQFF

D: -
J: TRBJ1-6
size: medium-sized
V: TRBV7-2
DNA: TGTGCCAGCAGCTACCCTCGGGGAGTCAATTCACCCCTCCACTTT
CDR3: CASSYPRGVNSPLHF

D: TRBD2
J: TRBJ2-5
size: -
V: TRBV20-1
DNA: TGCAGTGCTAGTGGTGATAGCGGGACCCAAGAGACCCAGTACTTC
CDR3: CSASGDSGTQETQYF

D: TRBD1
J: TRBJ2-2
size: medium-sized
V: TRBV20-1
DNA: TGCAGTGTCCCGGGACAGGCTGACACCGGGGAGCTGTTTTTT
CDR3: CSVPGQADTGELFF

D: -
J: TRBJ1-2
size: -
V: TRBV5-5
DNA: TGTGCCAGCAACCCAGGAGACAACTATGGCTACACCTTC
CDR3: CASNPGDNYGYTF

D: -
J: TRBJ2-2
size: -
V: TRBV9
DNA: TGTGCCAGCAGCGTCCTTAGCCGAACGAACACCGGGGAGCTGTTTTTT
CDR3: CASSVLSRTNTGELFF

D: -
J: TRBJ2-2
size: medium-sized
V: TRBV6-2/TRBV6-3
DNA: TGTGCCAGCATAGAGAGACAGAACACCGGGGAGCTGTTTTTT
CDR3: CASIERQNTGELFF

D: -
J: TRBJ2-5
size: once
V: TRBV12-3/TRBV12-4
DNA: TGTGCCAGCAGTTTAGCGGGTCAGGGGACAGAGACCCAGTACTTC
CDR3: CASSLAGQGTETQYF

D: TRBD2
J: TRBJ2-3
size: few
V: TRBV4-3
DNA: TGCGCCAGCAGCCAAGAGTTACGGGGGGGGGCAGATACGCAGTATTTT
CDR3: CASSQELRGGADTQYF

D: -
J: TRBJ2-3
size: few
V: TRBV5-6
DNA: TGTGCCAGCAGCTCGCAGGGAGTTACAGATACGCAGTATTTT
CDR3: CASSSQGVTDTQYF

D: TRBD2
J: TRBJ2-7
size: few
V: TRBV9
DNA: TGTGCCAGCAGTGGAGCGGGAGTAGGATACGAGCAGTACTTC
CDR3: CASSGAGVGYEQYF

D: TRBD2
J: TRBJ2-3
size: large
V: TRBV4-3
DNA: TGCGCCAGCAGCCGCGCCGCATCTAGCGGGAGCCTCTCTAGCACAGATACGCAGTATTTT
CDR3: CASSRAASSGSLSSTDTQYF

D: -
J: TRBJ1-1
size: few
V: TRBV9
DNA: TGTGCCAGCAGCGCAGAGAACACTGAAGCTTTCTTT
CDR3: CASSAENTEAFF

D: TRBD2
J: TRBJ2-3
size: -
V: TRBV2
DNA: TGTGCCAGCAGTGCCAAGCGGGATACAGATACGCAGTATTTT
CDR3: CASSAKRDTDTQYF

D: TRBD1
J: TRBJ1-6
size: medium-sized
V: TRBV4-3
DNA: TGCGCCAGCAGCCCTGGACAGGGGGCTTTTACTAATTCACCCCTCCACTTT
CDR3: CASSPGQGAFTNSPLHF

D: TRBD1
J: TRBJ2-7
size: medium-sized
V: TRBV6-1
DNA: TGTGCCAGCAGTTACGCGGAAGGACAGGGGGCTATCTACGAGCAGTACTTC
CDR3: CASSYAEGQGAIYEQYF

D: TRBD2
J: TRBJ2-3
size: -
V: TRBV5-8
DNA: TGTGCCAACAGAATCGGCGGGGGGAACCCAGATACGCAGTATTTT
CDR3: CANRIGGGNPDTQYF

D: TRBD1
J: TRBJ2-2
size: -
V: TRBV6-2/TRBV6-3
DNA: TGTGCCAGCAATGGACAGGTCACCGGGGAGCTGTTTTTT
CDR3: CASNGQVTGELFF

D: TRBD1
J: TRBJ2-1
size: medium-sized
V: TRBV2
DNA: TGTGCCAGCTGGCGGTACACAGGGGTCAACAATGAGCAGTTCTTC
CDR3: CASWRYTGVNNEQFF

D: TRBD2
J: TRBJ2-2
size: medium-sized
V: TRBV7-2
DNA: TGTGCCAGCAGCAGGGAGGGATTCCTTACCGGGGAGCTGTTTTTT
CDR3: CASSREGFLTGELFF